This T cell receptor beta chain was captured in a study of CD8+CD57+ T cells in acquired aplastic anemia. Study overall: An average of roughly 3 ug of DNA was obtained from sorted CD4+ and CD8+ cells. Study results and caveats: Overlap between patients and controls comprised some 31 CD8+ CDR3 sequences.

For this clonotype: No antigen is known for it.

The CDR3 consists of 15 residues. Trimming took 4 bases from V and 4 from J; bases not matched to a gene: 5. From germline, CDR1 is SGHRS and CDR2 YFSETQ. It was patients with CD8+CD57+ cell expansion by flow cytometry who were chosen for sequencing. Patient blood was sampled before any therapy had been received. Investigators profiled TCR beta VDJ and CDR3 from genomic DNA template. TCRdb used MiXCR to reprocess the reads, holding one entry per CDR3 protein. The sample shows 170,000 or so distinct CDR3 sequences, roughly 65% of them seen only once. The sequence was collected from a human donor with aplastic anemia. The sequenced sample was sorted CD4+, CD8+, or CD8+CD57+ T cells (not recorded which) from PBMCs. The chain recombines TRBV5-1 with TRBJ2-3; 11 bases map to TRBD1. In DNA, the CDR3 is TGCGCCAGCAGCCACGGACAGGGGGCCGCAGATACGCAGTATTTT. This sequence encodes CASSHGQGAADTQYF.